Below are 14 T cell receptor beta chains sequenced from a single sample in a study of identical twins. TCRdb re-derived calls from the 5' RACE reads in MiXCR, one entry per CDR3 protein. In the table there are approximately 700,000 distinct CDR3 sequences, 5.5% to 7.5% of which are singletons. Material for sequencing was naive T cells sorted from blood. All receptors come from a man in his late teens or twenties in good health.

This clonotype was seen a handful of times. The chain carries TRBV6-5 and TRBJ2-3, with D possibly being TRBD1 (6 bases). CDR1 is MNHEY and CDR2 is SVGAGI in the germline V gene. The CDR3 covers 12 residues. The V end was cut by 6 bases, the J end by 10 bases, with 14 bases between. In nucleotides, the CDR3 is TGTGCCAGCAGCGTACAGGGCTTCGCGCAGTATTTT. Residues: CASSVQGFAQYF.

This clonotype was seen ten or more times. The rearrangement links TRBV20-1 to TRBJ2-5; D is uncertain. V was shortened by 7 bases and J by 1 base, with 13 bases between the two germline ends. Germline V gives CDR1 DFQATT, CDR2 SNEGSKA (reference sequence). This CDR3 has 13 amino acids. The CDR3 coding sequence is TGCAGTGTCAGGAGTTGGGCCCAAGAGACCCAGTACTTC. Residues: CSVRSWAQETQYF.

This clonotype was recorded at least ten times. The V gene is TRBV4-2, the J gene TRBJ2-7; weak D call: TRBD2 (5 bases). The CDR3 has 15 residues. Trimming took 0 bases from V and 6 from J, leaving 15 bases between them. Germline loops: CDR1 LGHNA, CDR2 YNFKEQ. The CDR3 region has the DNA TGTGCCAGCAGCCAAGAGAGGTCCCGAGGGCTCGAGCAGTACTTC. The encoded protein is CASSQERSRGLEQYF.

A note on this clonotype: Compared with germline, one end of the junction differs, possibly owing to a read error. The genes are TRBV2 and TRBJ1-4; TRBD1 is a possible D gene (5 bases). This CDR3 is 14 amino acids long. CDR1 and CDR2 (germline): SNHLY, FYNNEI. In nucleotides, the CDR3 is TGTGCCGGGACGGTTGACAGTGGGAATGAGAAACTGTTTTTT. Its translation is CAGTVDSGNEKLFF.

The table lists this clonotype with many counts. V is TRBV6-5 and J is TRBJ1-1; 7 positions agree with TRBD1. Trimming took 2 bases from V and 0 from J; bases not matched to a gene: 6. The length of the CDR3 is 16 residues. From germline, CDR1 is MNHEY and CDR2 SVGAGI. CDR3 residues: CASSYVDRVMNTEAFF. DNA for the CDR3: TGTGCCAGCAGTTACGTCGACAGGGTCATGAACACTGAAGCTTTCTTT.

This clonotype came up many times. Here the CDR3 reads CASSPFGDTQYF. The CDR3 bases are TGTGCCAGCTCACCATTCGGAGATACGCAGTATTTT. The J gene is TRBJ2-3, the V gene TRBV18, with D unresolved. The CDR3 is 12 amino acids. Germline V CDR1 and CDR2: KGHSH, LQKENI. V lost 2 bases, J lost 5 bases, and 5 bases lay in between.

The V call is TRBV12-3 or TRBV12-4, the J call TRBJ1-2, with D perhaps matching TRBD1 (5 bases). This CDR3 comprises 14 residues. V lost 6 bases to trimming and J lost 5 bases, with 16 bases between them. CDR3 amino acids: CASSRGGEPYGYTF. CDR3 DNA: TGTGCCAGCAGCCGGGGAGGGGAACCTTATGGCTACACCTTC.

This clonotype was seen more than once but under ten times. The chain employs TRBV5-1 and TRBJ2-7; D is unresolved. V was cut by 0 bases and J by 4 bases, with 11 bases left in between. The germline V gene encodes CDR1 SGHRS and CDR2 YFSETQ. CDR3 length equals 14 residues. CDR3 sequence: CASSLGTENYEQYV. CDR3 nucleotide sequence: TGCGCCAGCAGCTTGGGAACAGAAAATTACGAGCAGTACGTC.

The V and J genes are TRBV5-1 and TRBJ2-1, with 7 bases identical to TRBD2. Germline V gene data show CDR1 as SGHRS and CDR2 as YFSETQ. Unmatched junction bases numbered 3, after V lost 4 bases and J lost 11 bases. The CDR3 is made up of 11 amino acids. The CDR3 coding sequence is TGCGCCAGCAGCGAACTAGCGCAGCAGTTCTTC. It encodes CASSELAQQFF.

The rearrangement joins TRBV11-2 to TRBJ1-4, with D hard to call. CDR1 is SGHAT and CDR2 is FQNNGV in the germline V gene. With 1 base removed from V and 4 bases from J, the gap between germline ends came to 7 bases. CDR3 length: 14 residues. The chain's CDR3 is CASSLGALNEKLFF. CDR3 DNA sequence: TGTGCCAGCAGCTTAGGGGCCCTTAATGAAAAACTGTTTTTT.

This clonotype was picked up many times. This chain uses TRBV7-2 with TRBJ1-6; no definite D call. V was shortened by 1 base and J by 12 bases, with 10 bases between the two germline ends. Germline V gives CDR1 SGHTA, CDR2 FQGNSA. This CDR3 has 13 residues. CDR3 in amino acids: CASSLGTGRPLHF. In nucleotides, the CDR3 is TGTGCCAGCAGCTTAGGGACGGGAAGACCCCTCCACTTT.

This chain links TRBV9 with TRBJ1-6; D remains unclear. With 0 bases removed from V and 7 bases from J, the gap between germline ends came to 11 bases. The CDR3 length is 15 residues. From germline, CDR1 is SGDLS and CDR2 YYNGEE. The CDR3 here is CASSVGEGFNSPLHF. The DNA for the CDR3 is TGTGCCAGCAGCGTAGGTGAGGGATTCAATTCACCCCTCCACTTT. Looking up the rest from reference TRBV9 and TRBJ1-6 gives the full variable domain: DSGVTQTPKHLITATGQRVTLRCSPRSGDLSVYWYQQSLDQGLQFLIQYYNGEERAKGNILERFSAQQFPDLHSELNLSSLELGDSALYFCASSVGEGFNSPLHFGNGTRLTVT.

This clonotype occurred many times. The chain couples TRBV6-5 to TRBJ1-4; TRBD1 agrees at 9 bases. J lost 10 bases, V lost 0 bases, and 9 bases had no gene match. CDR3 length: 16 amino acids. Germline V lookup: CDR1 MNHEY, CDR2 SVGAGI. CDR3 DNA: TGTGCCAGCAGTTACTCAATCCGGGACAGGGCCGTAAAACTGTTTTTT. As protein: CASSYSIRDRAVKLFF.

This clonotype occurred a few times. This chain uses TRBV7-7 with TRBJ2-7, with a possible D match to TRBD2 (8 bases). V lost 8 bases and J lost 13, with 24 bases in between. The CDR3 contains 13 residues. Per the germline V gene, CDR1 is SSHAT and CDR2 is FNYEAQ (reference sequence). CDR3 in amino acids: CASLEGAKREIYV. In DNA form, the CDR3 reads TGTGCCAGCTTGGAGGGGGCGAAGCGGGAGATCTACGTC.